One T cell receptor (beta chain) is described in this entry. Its antigen is not identified. V gave up 2 bases and J gave up 1 base; unmatched junction bases: 0. This CDR3 is built from 14 residues. CDR1 and CDR2 from the germline V gene are LGHNT and FRNRAP. Treatment of the sample: some 20 received Ad26.COV2.S at low or high dose, single or two shots; 5 received placebo; per-sample allocation not given. Day 63 after the first injection of vaccine or placebo was the sampling time. SARS-CoV-2 spike from the Wuhan strain was encoded by the vaccine, an Ad26 vector. The sample is drawn from a study of Ad26.COV2.S vaccination and SARS-CoV-2 variants. About the research overall: Recipients of Ad26.COV2.S got it intramuscularly, once or twice 56 days apart.

Here immunoSEQ multiplex PCR was the method, and the copy in TCRdb shows in-frame clones only, minus some. The sample shows fewer than 900,000 clones, roughly 90% of them seen only once. The study's findings and limits: Breadth measured for non-spike TCRs was similar across vaccine and placebo recipients. Total T cell responses were possibly underestimated by TCR breadth and depth analyses.

The V gene is TRBV12-5, the J gene TRBJ2-3; TRBD2 agrees at 7 bases. The source material was peripheral blood, sampled in a trial of Ad26.COV2.S vaccine versus placebo. The clonotype comes from a person between 18 and 60 years old who received the Ad26.COV2.S COVID-19 vaccine or a placebo. This CDR3 is CASGLRGGTDTQYF. The CDR3 DNA reads as TGTGCTAGTGGTTTGCGGGGGGGCACAGATACGCAGTATTTT.